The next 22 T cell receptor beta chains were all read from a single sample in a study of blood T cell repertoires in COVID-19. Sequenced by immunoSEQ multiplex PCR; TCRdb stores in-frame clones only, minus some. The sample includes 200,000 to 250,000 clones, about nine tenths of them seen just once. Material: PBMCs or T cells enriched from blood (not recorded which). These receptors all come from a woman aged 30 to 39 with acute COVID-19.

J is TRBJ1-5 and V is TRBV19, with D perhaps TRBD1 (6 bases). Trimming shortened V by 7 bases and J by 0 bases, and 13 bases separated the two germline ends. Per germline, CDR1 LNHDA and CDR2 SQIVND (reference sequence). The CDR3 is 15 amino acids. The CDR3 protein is CASTRDTTSNQPQHF. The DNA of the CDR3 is TGTGCCAGTACCCGGGACACGACTAGCAATCAGCCCCAGCATTTT.

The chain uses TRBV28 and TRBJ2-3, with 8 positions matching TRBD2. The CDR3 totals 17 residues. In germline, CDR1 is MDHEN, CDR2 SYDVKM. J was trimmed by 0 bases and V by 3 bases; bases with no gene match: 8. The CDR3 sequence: CASSLSGLGPSTDTQYF. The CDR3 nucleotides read TGTGCCAGCAGTTTGTCGGGACTAGGGCCTAGCACAGATACGCAGTATTTT.

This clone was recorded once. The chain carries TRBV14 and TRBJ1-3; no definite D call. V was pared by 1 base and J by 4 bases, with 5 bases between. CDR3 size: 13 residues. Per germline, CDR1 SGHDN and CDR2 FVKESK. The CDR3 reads CASSQGQGNTIYF. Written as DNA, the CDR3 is TGTGCCAGCAGCCAAGGGCAGGGAAACACCATATATTTT.

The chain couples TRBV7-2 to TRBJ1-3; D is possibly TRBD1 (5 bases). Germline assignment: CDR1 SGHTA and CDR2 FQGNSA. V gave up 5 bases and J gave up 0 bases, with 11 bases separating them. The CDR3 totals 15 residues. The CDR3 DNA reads TGTGCCAGCAGCCGGGACTCTAGCTCTGGAAACACCATATATTTT. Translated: CASSRDSSSGNTIYF.

CDR3: CASSLVQGAGGELFF. For the CDR3, the DNA is TGTGCCAGCAGCTTAGTCCAGGGGGCAGGCGGGGAGCTGTTTTTT. The chain is built from TRBV7-6 and TRBJ2-2, with 8 bases identical to TRBD1. CDR3 length: 15 residues. The germline V gene has CDR1 SGHVS and CDR2 FNYEAQ. With V trimmed by 1 base and J by 7 bases, 5 bases remained unmatched. Based on the CDR3 plus reference TRBV7-6 and TRBJ2-2, the full variable domain is GAGVSQSPRYKVTKRGQDVALRCDPISGHVSLYWYRQALGQGPEFLTYFNYEAQQDKSGLPNDRFSAERPEGSISTLTIQRTEQRDSAMYRCASSLVQGAGGELFFGEGSRLTVL.

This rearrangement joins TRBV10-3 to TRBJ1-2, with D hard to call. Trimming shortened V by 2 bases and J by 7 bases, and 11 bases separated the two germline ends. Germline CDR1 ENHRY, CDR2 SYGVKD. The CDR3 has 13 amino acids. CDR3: CAISEPPDGGYTF. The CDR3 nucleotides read TGTGCCATCAGTGAGCCCCCAGATGGTGGCTACACCTTC.

The DNA for the CDR3 is TGTGCCAGCAGCTCTACAGGGCAAGGCTACACCTTC. Translated: CASSSTGQGYTF. The gene calls are TRBV7-9 and TRBJ1-2, with TRBD1 as a possible D gene (6 bases). Germline V lookup: CDR1 SEHNR, CDR2 FQNEAQ (reference sequence). Trimming pared 4 bases from V and 8 bases from J, leaving 11 bases between. The CDR3 runs 12 residues. The full variable domain, completed using reference TRBV7-9 and TRBJ1-2, is DTGVSQNPRHKITKRGQNVTFRCDPISEHNRLYWYRQTLGQGPEFLTYFQNEAQLEKSRLLSDRFSAERPKGSFSTLEIQRTEQGDSAMYLCASSSTGQGYTFGSGTRLTVV.

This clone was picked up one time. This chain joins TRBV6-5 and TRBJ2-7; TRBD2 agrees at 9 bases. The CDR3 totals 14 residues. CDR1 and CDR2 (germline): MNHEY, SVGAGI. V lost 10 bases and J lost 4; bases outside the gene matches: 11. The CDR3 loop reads CATHLAGVVYEQYF. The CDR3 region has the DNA TGTGCCACCCACTTAGCGGGAGTAGTATACGAGCAGTACTTC.

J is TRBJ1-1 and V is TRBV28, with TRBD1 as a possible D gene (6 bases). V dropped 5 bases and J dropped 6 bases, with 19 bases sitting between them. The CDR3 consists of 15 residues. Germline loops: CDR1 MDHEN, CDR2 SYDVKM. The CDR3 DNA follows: TGTGCCAGCAGTGTACCGGGACAAATAAGCGCTGAAGCTTTCTTT. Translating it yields CASSVPGQISAEAFF. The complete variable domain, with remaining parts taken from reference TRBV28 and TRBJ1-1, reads DVKVTQSSRYLVKRTGEKVFLECVQDMDHENMFWYRQDPGLGLRLIYFSYDVKMKEKGDIPEGYSVSREKKERFSLILESASTNQTSMYLCASSVPGQISAEAFFGQGTRLTVV.

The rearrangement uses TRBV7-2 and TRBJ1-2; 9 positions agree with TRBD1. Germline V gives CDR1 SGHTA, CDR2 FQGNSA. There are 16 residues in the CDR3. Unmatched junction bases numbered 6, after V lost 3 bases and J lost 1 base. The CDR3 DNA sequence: TGTGCCAGCAGCTTTGCACAGGGGGCTAATAACTATGGCTACACCTTC. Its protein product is CASSFAQGANNYGYTF.

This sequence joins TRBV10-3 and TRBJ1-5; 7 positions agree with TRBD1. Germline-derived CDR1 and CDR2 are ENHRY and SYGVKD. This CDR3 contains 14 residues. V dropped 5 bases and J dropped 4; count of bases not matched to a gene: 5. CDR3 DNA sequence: TGTGCCATCAGTCCGACGGGACAGAATCAGCCCCAGCATTTT. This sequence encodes CAISPTGQNQPQHF.

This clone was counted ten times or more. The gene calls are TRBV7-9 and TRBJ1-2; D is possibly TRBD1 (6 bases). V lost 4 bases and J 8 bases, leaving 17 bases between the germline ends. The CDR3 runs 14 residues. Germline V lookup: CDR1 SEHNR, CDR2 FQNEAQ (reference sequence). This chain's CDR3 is CASSSGGGAWGYTF. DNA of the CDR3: TGTGCCAGCAGCTCCGGAGGGGGGGCTTGGGGCTACACCTTC. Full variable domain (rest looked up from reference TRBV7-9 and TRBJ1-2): DTGVSQNPRHKITKRGQNVTFRCDPISEHNRLYWYRQTLGQGPEFLTYFQNEAQLEKSRLLSDRFSAERPKGSFSTLEIQRTEQGDSAMYLCASSSGGGAWGYTFGSGTRLTVV.

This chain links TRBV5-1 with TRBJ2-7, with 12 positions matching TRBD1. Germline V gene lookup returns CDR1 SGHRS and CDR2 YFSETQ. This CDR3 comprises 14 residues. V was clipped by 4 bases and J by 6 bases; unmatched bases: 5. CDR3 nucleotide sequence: TGCGCCAGCAGCGCGGGACAGGGGGCTTTCGAGCAGTACTTC. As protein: CASSAGQGAFEQYF.

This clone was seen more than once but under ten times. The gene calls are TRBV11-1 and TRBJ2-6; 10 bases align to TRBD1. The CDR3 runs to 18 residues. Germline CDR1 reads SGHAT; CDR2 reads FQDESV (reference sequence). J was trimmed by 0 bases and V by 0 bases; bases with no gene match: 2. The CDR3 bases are TGTGCCAGCAGCTTAGCAGGGGACAGGGGCTCTGGGGCCAACGTCCTGACTTTC. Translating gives CASSLAGDRGSGANVLTF.

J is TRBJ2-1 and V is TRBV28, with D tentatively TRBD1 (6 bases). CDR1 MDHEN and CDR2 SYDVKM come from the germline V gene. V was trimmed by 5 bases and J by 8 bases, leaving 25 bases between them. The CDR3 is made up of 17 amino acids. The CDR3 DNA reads TGTGCCAGCAGTCCCACAGGGTCGAGACTCCGGGGCGATGAGCAGTTCTTC. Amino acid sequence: CASSPTGSRLRGDEQFF.

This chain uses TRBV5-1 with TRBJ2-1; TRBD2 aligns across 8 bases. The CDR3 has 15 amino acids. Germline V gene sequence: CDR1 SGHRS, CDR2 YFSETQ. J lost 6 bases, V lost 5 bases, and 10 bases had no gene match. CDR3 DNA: TGCGCCAGCAGTTATGGGACTAGGGGCGGCAATGAGCAGTTCTTC. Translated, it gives CASSYGTRGGNEQFF.

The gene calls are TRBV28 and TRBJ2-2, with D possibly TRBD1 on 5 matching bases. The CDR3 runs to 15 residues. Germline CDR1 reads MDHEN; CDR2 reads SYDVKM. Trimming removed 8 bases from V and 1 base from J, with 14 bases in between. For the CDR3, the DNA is TGTGCCAGCGGAAATGGGGCGGAGAACACCGGGGAGCTGTTTTTT. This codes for CASGNGAENTGELFF. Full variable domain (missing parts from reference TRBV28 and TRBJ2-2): DVKVTQSSRYLVKRTGEKVFLECVQDMDHENMFWYRQDPGLGLRLIYFSYDVKMKEKGDIPEGYSVSREKKERFSLILESASTNQTSMYLCASGNGAENTGELFFGEGSRLTVL.

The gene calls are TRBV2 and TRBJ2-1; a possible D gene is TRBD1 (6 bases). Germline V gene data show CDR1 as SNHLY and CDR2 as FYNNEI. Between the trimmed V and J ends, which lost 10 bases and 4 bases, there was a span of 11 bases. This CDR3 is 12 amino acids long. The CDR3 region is CATMDRYNEQFF. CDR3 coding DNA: TGTGCCACTATGGACAGATACAATGAGCAGTTCTTC.

CDR3 region: CASRGLLGFDGYTF. The CDR3 DNA is TGTGCCAGCAGGGGTCTTCTAGGTTTCGATGGCTACACCTTC. The J gene is TRBJ1-2, the V gene TRBV27; D ambiguous. V was clipped by 6 bases and J by 6 bases, with 17 bases between them. The CDR3 is 14 amino acids. Germline CDR1 and CDR2: MNHEY and SMNVEV (reference sequence).

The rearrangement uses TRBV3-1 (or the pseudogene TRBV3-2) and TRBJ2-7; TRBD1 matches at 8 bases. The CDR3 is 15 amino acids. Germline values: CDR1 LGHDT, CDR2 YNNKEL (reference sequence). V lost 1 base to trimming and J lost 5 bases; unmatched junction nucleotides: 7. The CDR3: CASSQGGQGVNEQYF. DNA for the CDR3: TGTGCCAGCAGCCAAGGAGGACAGGGTGTCAACGAGCAGTACTTC.

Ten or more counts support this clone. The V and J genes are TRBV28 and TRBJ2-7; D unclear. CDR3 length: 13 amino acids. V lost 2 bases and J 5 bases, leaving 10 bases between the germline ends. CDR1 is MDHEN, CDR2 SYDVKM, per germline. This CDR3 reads CASSLTRQNEQYF. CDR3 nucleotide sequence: TGTGCCAGCAGTTTAACGAGGCAGAACGAGCAGTACTTC. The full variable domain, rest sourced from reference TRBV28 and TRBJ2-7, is DVKVTQSSRYLVKRTGEKVFLECVQDMDHENMFWYRQDPGLGLRLIYFSYDVKMKEKGDIPEGYSVSREKKERFSLILESASTNQTSMYLCASSLTRQNEQYFGPGTRLTVT.

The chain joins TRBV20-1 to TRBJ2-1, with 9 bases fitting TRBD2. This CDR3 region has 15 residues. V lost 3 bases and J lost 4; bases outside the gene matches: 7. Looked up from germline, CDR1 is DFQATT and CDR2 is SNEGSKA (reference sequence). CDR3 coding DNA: TGCAGTGCTAGTAGGGGGACTAGCCTATACAATGAGCAGTTCTTC. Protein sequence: CSASRGTSLYNEQFF.